This T cell receptor beta chain was sequenced for a study of shared clonotypes between healthy human individuals. Findings and caveats of the study: Blood alone was sampled, and tissue repertoires likely differ. Shared clonotypes: about 4.6% naive CD4, roughly 3.8% naive CD8, 2.3% memory CD4, more than 0.3% memory CD8.

From germline, CDR1 is MGHRA and CDR2 YSYEKL. This CDR3 region has 16 residues. Trimming pared 6 bases from V and 5 bases from J, leaving 23 bases between. Concerning this clone: The antigen is unknown.

Profiled with immunoSEQ multiplex PCR; TCRdb holds only in-frame clones, not every one. The sample yields about 770,000 clones, about two thirds seen once. Sequenced: memory CD4+ T cells sorted from blood. Subset specified: CD45RA-negative fraction. The clonotype comes from a woman under 40 in good health. This chain connects TRBV4-1 to TRBJ2-7, with D perhaps matching TRBD1 (7 bases). The CDR3 nucleotides read TGCGCCAGCAGTCGACAGTATATTCAGGGGGGAGACGAGCAGTACTTC. Residues: CASSRQYIQGGDEQYF.